This TCR beta chain is from a study of blood T cell repertoires in COVID-19. The overall study: Acute and convalescent COVID-19 samples came from the United States, Italy and Spain. From T cells, B-cell-depleted T cells, or PBMCs came the material, which was cDNA or gDNA.

V lost 4 bases, J lost 3 bases, and 5 bases lay in between. The germline V gene encodes CDR1 SGHRS and CDR2 YFSETQ. The CDR3 extends over 12 amino acids. Per the original data handling: Reference gene primer amplification gave estimated nucleated cell counts. Sequencing used immunoSEQ multiplex PCR; TCRdb keeps in-frame clones, though not all of them. V and J calls and clone size are copied from that table; D and trimming were computed from the DNA. The sample comprises 200,000 to 250,000 clones, around 82% of which are singletons, and 7% to 8.5% rests with the top ten. The specimen was peripheral blood. The receptor was isolated from a woman aged 70-85 years with acute or convalescent COVID-19. The chain uses TRBV5-1 and TRBJ1-3; D not resolved. CDR3 residues: CASSLSGNTIYF. The CDR3 region has the DNA TGCGCCAGCAGCCTAAGTGGAAACACCATATATTTT. The full variable domain, with the rest looked up from reference TRBV5-1 and TRBJ1-3, is KAGVTQTPRYLIKTRGQQVTLSCSPISGHRSVSWYQQTPGQGLQFLFEYFSETQRNKGNFPGRFSGRQFSNSRSEMNVSTLELGDSALYLCASSLSGNTIYFGEGSWLTVV.